What follows are 10 T cell receptor beta chains derived from one specimen sequenced in a study of T-cell memory formation after mild COVID-19. TCRdb processed the 5' RACE reads anew with MiXCR; each CDR3 protein has one entry. Here the sample spans almost 550,000 distinct CDR3 sequences, roughly 22% being singletons. Sequenced material: PBMCs or a T cell subset sorted from them (not recorded which). These receptors came from an adult woman who had mild COVID-19 (a few samples of this study predate the infection). Cell type and time point are not known.

The rearrangement joins TRBV6-2 or TRBV6-3 to TRBJ2-1; 14 nucleotides match TRBD2. This CDR3 has 17 residues. Germline lookup yields CDR1 MNHEY and CDR2 SVGEGT. Trimming at V came to 5 bases and at J to 3 bases, leaving 6 bases not matched to a gene. This CDR3 is CASSAGLAGGHYNEQFF. Here the CDR3 DNA reads TGTGCCAGCAGTGCCGGACTAGCGGGAGGTCACTACAATGAGCAGTTCTTC.

Turning to this clonotype: One end of the junction does not line up with germline, which may come from a read error. The J gene is TRBJ1-5, the V gene TRBV6-5; D is uncertain. There are 14 residues in the CDR3. Per the germline V gene, CDR1 is MNHEY and CDR2 is SVGAGI. This chain's CDR3 is CASRGSRFNQHQHF. In DNA, the CDR3 is TGTGCCAGCAGGGGCTCCAGATTCAATCAGCACCAGCATTTT.

The table lists this clonotype with many counts. This chain connects TRBV5-1 to TRBJ2-5; 7 bases line up with TRBD1. Looked up from germline, CDR1 is SGHRS and CDR2 is YFSETQ. V lost 4 bases, J lost 1 base, and 7 bases stayed unmatched. The CDR3 loop spans 15 amino acids. The CDR3: CASSLGQTLQETQYF. The CDR3 DNA sequence: TGCGCCAGCAGCCTGGGACAGACCCTCCAAGAGACCCAGTACTTC.

This chain connects TRBV5-8 to TRBJ1-1, with D unresolved. With 0 bases removed from V and 1 base from J, the gap between germline ends came to 7 bases. The CDR3 spans 14 residues. Germline V gives CDR1 SGHTS, CDR2 YDEGEE. The chain's CDR3 is CASSLVWRNTEAFF. CDR3 DNA: TGTGCCAGCAGCTTGGTGTGGCGGAACACTGAAGCTTTCTTT.

This clonotype was recorded a few times. The rearrangement joins TRBV11-2 to TRBJ1-1; D call uncertain. This CDR3 comprises 13 residues. The V and J ends lost 0 bases and 9 bases respectively, with 11 bases between them. Germline CDR1 SGHAT, CDR2 FQNNGV. This CDR3 reads CASSLEGAGKAFF. The CDR3 DNA reads as TGTGCCAGCAGCTTAGAAGGTGCAGGAAAAGCTTTCTTT.

V is TRBV6-2 or TRBV6-3 and J is TRBJ2-7; D is perhaps TRBD1 (6 bases). Germline V gene lookup returns CDR1 MNHEY and CDR2 SVGEGT. The V and J ends lost 6 bases and 1 base respectively, with 19 bases between them. The CDR3 covers 16 residues. CDR3 in DNA: TGTGCCAGCAGCCCGATTTACGGGACACCGTCCTACGAGCAGTACTTC. Translation: CASSPIYGTPSYEQYF.

This clonotype was found a few times. The chain is built from TRBV12-3 or TRBV12-4 and TRBJ2-1; D is undetermined. With 7 bases removed from V and 6 bases from J, the gap between germline ends came to 10 bases. The CDR3 is 12 residues long. CDR3: CASTPVLNEQFF. The DNA of the CDR3 is TGTGCCAGCACCCCGGTCCTCAATGAGCAGTTCTTC.

This clonotype was detected a few times. The CDR3 region is CASSRGFISSYNEQFF. CDR3 nucleotide sequence: TGTGCCAGCAGCCGTGGGTTCATTAGCTCCTACAATGAGCAGTTCTTC. The genes are TRBV11-2 and TRBJ2-1; no clear D. Deletions cut 5 bases from V and 0 bases from J, with 14 bases between. Germline CDR1 reads SGHAT; CDR2 reads FQNNGV. The CDR3 loop spans 16 amino acids.

This clonotype turned up a few times. This chain links TRBV18 with TRBJ2-5; D may be TRBD2 (5 bases). CDR3 length: 15 residues. The germline V gene has CDR1 KGHSH and CDR2 LQKENI. The germline V and J ends were trimmed by 2 bases and 5 bases, with 15 bases remaining between them. Here the CDR3 reads CASSPIRGIGETQYF. For the CDR3, the DNA is TGTGCCAGCTCACCAATCCGGGGTATTGGGGAGACCCAGTACTTC.

This rearrangement joins TRBV7-9 to TRBJ2-7, with 7 bases lining up with TRBD1. Germline trimming cut 6 bases from V and 3 bases from J; bases unmatched to any gene: 8. Looked up from germline, CDR1 is SEHNR and CDR2 is FQNEAQ (reference sequence). The CDR3 runs 14 residues. The CDR3 DNA follows: TGTGCCAGCAGTCACCGGGACAGCCACTACGAGCAGTACTTC. It codes for CASSHRDSHYEQYF.